Below are 3 T cell receptor beta chains sequenced from a single sample in a study of blood T cell repertoires in COVID-19. Some clones are missing from TCRdb's copy, which holds only in-frame ones; the method was immunoSEQ multiplex PCR. The sample gives approximately 270,000 clones, 70% to 90% of which show up once; 4.1% is in the top ten. The sample taken for sequencing was PBMCs or T cells enriched from blood (not recorded which). The source of these receptors is a woman in her 30s with acute COVID-19.

V usage is TRBV19 and J usage is TRBJ1-5, with D unresolved. The CDR3 runs to 13 residues. V lost 2 bases and J lost 9, with 11 bases in between. Germline V CDR1 and CDR2: LNHDA, SQIVND (reference sequence). The CDR3: CASSIPPVGPQHF. In DNA, the CDR3 is TGTGCCAGTAGTATACCGCCGGTTGGGCCCCAGCATTTT. Supplemented by reference TRBV19 and TRBJ1-5, the full variable domain reads DGGITQSPKYLFRKEGQNVTLSCEQNLNHDAMYWYRQDPGQGLRLIYYSQIVNDFQKGDIAEGYSVSREKKESFPLTVTSAQKNPTAFYLCASSIPPVGPQHFGDGTRLSIL.

The chain joins TRBV6-5 to TRBJ1-5; D perhaps matches TRBD1 (5 bases). Trimming left V 2 bases short and J 1 base short, with 12 bases between. The CDR3 totals 16 residues. Germline V gene sequence: CDR1 MNHEY, CDR2 SVGAGI. The CDR3 sequence: CASSYGQGRSNQPQHF. The CDR3 region has the DNA TGTGCCAGCAGTTACGGGCAGGGAAGGAGCAATCAGCCCCAGCATTTT.

The chain carries TRBV30 and TRBJ2-7; weak D call: TRBD2 (6 bases). The CDR3 is 15 residues long. V lost 1 base and J 4 bases, leaving 17 bases between the germline ends. Germline values: CDR1 GTSNPN, CDR2 SVGIG (reference sequence). As DNA, the CDR3 is TGTGCCTGGAGTGAGACTGGGCGGGAAAGGTACGAGCAGTACTTC. Its translation is CAWSETGRERYEQYF.